This entry lists 32 T cell receptor beta chains sequenced from one sample in a study of Ad26.COV2.S vaccination and SARS-CoV-2 variants. Using immunoSEQ multiplex PCR, the repertoire was profiled, and TCRdb retains in-frame clones only, with some absent. The data show 400,000 to 450,000 clones, 90% seen once. Treatment given: 19 received Ad26.COV2.S at low or high dose, single or two shots; about 5 received placebo; per-sample allocation not given. Sampling occurred on day 63 after the first vaccine or placebo injection. The specimen comprised peripheral blood, sampled in a trial of Ad26.COV2.S vaccine versus placebo. The receptors shown here come from a person aged 18 to 65 who received the Ad26.COV2.S COVID-19 vaccine or a placebo.

The rearrangement uses TRBV7-8 and TRBJ2-5; 13 nucleotides align to TRBD2. The CDR3 contains 18 residues. V trimming: 5 bases; J trimming: 3 bases; junction bases outside the gene matches: 12. Germline V CDR1 and CDR2: SGHVS, FQNEAQ. CDR3 protein: CASSRLAGGHTRKETQYF. The CDR3 DNA reads as TGTGCCAGCAGCCGACTAGCGGGAGGCCACACCCGAAAAGAGACCCAGTACTTC.

The chain employs TRBV14 and TRBJ2-1; D is undetermined. This CDR3 is 14 amino acids long. The V and J ends lost 1 base and 5 bases respectively, with 9 bases between them. Germline assignment: CDR1 SGHDN and CDR2 FVKESK. The CDR3 nucleotides are TGTGCCAGCAGCCAAGGGTCCGGCAACAATGAGCAGTTCTTC. It codes for CASSQGSGNNEQFF.

The gene calls are TRBV27 and TRBJ2-7, with D possibly TRBD1 on 6 matching bases. This CDR3 contains 14 residues. Per germline, CDR1 MNHEY and CDR2 SMNVEV (reference sequence). The germline V and J ends were trimmed by 5 bases and 3 bases, with 14 bases remaining between them. DNA for the CDR3: TGTGCCAGCAGTCCTTCCTCGACAGGCTACGAGCAGTACTTC. Amino acid sequence: CASSPSSTGYEQYF.

The genes are TRBV11-3 and TRBJ2-3, with 10 bases that match TRBD2. CDR1 is SGHNT and CDR2 is YENEEA in the germline V gene. V trimming: 4 bases; J trimming: 2 bases; junction bases outside the gene matches: 3. The CDR3 is made up of 15 amino acids. The CDR3 bases are TGTGCCAGCAGCTCGGGACTAGCGCTCACAGATACGCAGTATTTT. Its protein product is CASSSGLALTDTQYF.

The chain joins TRBV5-1 to TRBJ1-2, with TRBD1 as a possible D gene (6 bases). V shed 5 bases and J shed 3 bases, with 14 bases lying between them. The germline CDR1 and CDR2 sequences are SGHRS and YFSETQ. The length of the CDR3 is 14 residues. CDR3 nucleotide sequence: TGCGCCAGCAGTAAGGGGGAGGAGGACTATGGCTACACCTTC. Translation gives CASSKGEEDYGYTF.

J is TRBJ2-2 and V is TRBV19, with 7 bases identical to TRBD1. Germline CDR1 reads LNHDA; CDR2 reads SQIVND (reference sequence). Trimming took 3 bases from V and 0 from J; bases not matched to a gene: 4. The CDR3 contains 16 residues. The DNA for the CDR3 is TGTGCCAGTAGTATGGTGCAGGGGGCGAACACCGGGGAGCTGTTTTTT. Its translation is CASSMVQGANTGELFF.

This chain joins TRBV30 and TRBJ2-2; 10 bases align to TRBD1. CDR1 and CDR2 (germline): GTSNPN, SVGIG (reference sequence). V shed 5 bases, J shed 0 bases, and the junction held 9 bases outside the gene matches. The CDR3 totals 17 residues. The CDR3 spells CAWVWDRGTTNTGELFF. CDR3 nucleotide sequence: TGTGCCTGGGTATGGGACAGGGGCACGACGAACACCGGGGAGCTGTTTTTT.

This chain uses TRBV2 with TRBJ2-1; D gene uncertain. The germline gives CDR1 SNHLY, CDR2 FYNNEI. V shed 7 bases and J shed 4 bases, with 14 bases lying between them. This CDR3 region has 14 residues. CDR3 residues: CASKWNREYNEQFF. CDR3 nucleotide sequence: TGTGCCAGCAAGTGGAACAGAGAATACAATGAGCAGTTCTTC.

In nucleotides, the CDR3 is TGTGCCGCCGATGACGGGAGTGAGTACCAAGAGACCCAGTACTTC. Amino acids: CAADDGSEYQETQYF. The chain links TRBV10-3 to TRBJ2-5; D perhaps matches TRBD2 (6 bases). This CDR3 comprises 15 residues. V lost 11 bases, J lost 0 bases, and 19 bases lay in between. Germline loops: CDR1 ENHRY, CDR2 SYGVKD.

As DNA, the CDR3 is TGTGCCAGCAGCCCCCGAGGGGACGAGCAGTACTTC. It translates to CASSPRGDEQYF. This chain connects TRBV12-3 or TRBV12-4 to TRBJ2-7, with D perhaps assigned TRBD1 or TRBD2 (5 bases each). The V end was cut by 6 bases, the J end by 5 bases, with 11 bases between. The length of the CDR3 is 12 residues.

Remarks on this clone: The sample contains more than one DNA sequence encoding this CDR3. The chain employs TRBV18 and TRBJ2-5; no clear D. Trimming stripped 3 bases from V and 2 bases from J, with 10 bases between. CDR3 size: 14 residues. Germline CDR1 and CDR2: KGHSH and LQKENI. The CDR3 is CASSPPASQETQYF. The CDR3 coding sequence is TGTGCCAGCTCACCTCCCGCCAGTCAAGAGACCCAGTACTTC.

The chain links TRBV3-1 (or the pseudogene TRBV3-2) to TRBJ1-1, with D possibly matching TRBD1 (6 bases). The ends were cut back, 4 bases at V and 1 base at J, with 13 bases in the middle. CDR3 length: 15 amino acids. Germline values: CDR1 LGHDT, CDR2 YNNKEL (reference sequence). In nucleotides, the CDR3 is TGTGCCAGCAGCCCACCTACAGGGACGAACACTGAAGCTTTCTTT. It yields the protein CASSPPTGTNTEAFF.

The V and J genes are TRBV5-6 and TRBJ2-5; D uncertain. Germline V gene data show CDR1 as SGHDT and CDR2 as YYEEEE. Between the trimmed V and J ends, which lost 0 bases and 8 bases, there was a span of 11 bases. The CDR3 loop spans 13 amino acids. For the CDR3, the DNA is TGTGCCAGCAGCTTGGCGGCCGAGCAAACCCAGTACTTC. Translation gives CASSLAAEQTQYF.

J is TRBJ2-2 and V is TRBV7-9; D remains ambiguous. The CDR3 totals 11 residues. Germline-derived CDR1 and CDR2 are SEHNR and FQNEAQ (reference sequence). V gave up 5 bases and J gave up 7 bases, with 5 bases separating them. The CDR3 DNA reads TGTGCCAGCAGCCCGGACGGGGAGCTGTTTTTT. Its protein is CASSPDGELFF.

The chain carries TRBV7-6 and TRBJ1-2; a weak D match, TRBD1 (5 bases). The CDR3 is 11 residues long. V was clipped by 5 bases and J by 8 bases, with 9 bases between them. The V gene's germline CDR1 is SGHVS and CDR2 FNYEAQ. The CDR3 spells CASSAGAGYTF. DNA of the CDR3: TGTGCCAGCAGCGCCGGGGCCGGCTACACCTTC.

The gene calls are TRBV6-5 and TRBJ1-1; D ambiguous. The CDR3 covers 11 residues. V was cut by 6 bases and J by 3 bases, with 5 bases left in between. In germline, CDR1 is MNHEY, CDR2 SVGAGI. CDR3 in amino acids: CASRGDTEAFF. DNA of the CDR3: TGTGCCAGCAGGGGTGACACTGAAGCTTTCTTT.

The chain recombines TRBV5-1 with TRBJ2-5; 8 bases line up with TRBD2. V shed 1 base, J shed 1 base, and the junction held 12 bases outside the gene matches. Looked up from germline, CDR1 is SGHRS and CDR2 is YFSETQ. This CDR3 has 18 residues. DNA for the CDR3: TGCGCCAGCAGCTTGAGGTTAGCGGGGTCCTCCTTCCAAGAGACCCAGTACTTC. Protein: CASSLRLAGSSFQETQYF.

A note on this clone: The same CDR3 also results from other DNA sequences found in this sample. This chain uses TRBV2 with TRBJ2-5; D unresolved. The V gene lost 8 bases and the J gene lost 4 bases, with 5 bases spanning the gap. The CDR3 loop spans 10 amino acids. Germline CDR1 SNHLY, CDR2 FYNNEI. The CDR3 sequence is CASGGETQYF. The CDR3 DNA follows: TGTGCCAGCGGTGGAGAGACCCAGTACTTC. Using reference TRBV2 and TRBJ2-5 for the parts outside the CDR3, the full variable domain is EPEVTQTPSHQVTQMGQEVILRCVPISNHLYFYWYRQILGQKVEFLVSFYNNEISEKSEIFDDQFSVERPDGSNFTLKIRSTKLEDSAMYFCASGGETQYFGPGTRLLVL.

This clone came up a few times. This chain links TRBV4-3 with TRBJ1-5; 7 nucleotides agree with TRBD1. The CDR3 contains 15 residues. The trim removed 2 bases at V and 3 bases at J, leaving 4 bases unmatched. The germline V gene encodes CDR1 LGHNA and CDR2 YSLEER. CDR3 nucleotides: TGCGCCAGCAGCCAAAGGACAGGTTACAATCAGCCCCAGCATTTT. Its protein product is CASSQRTGYNQPQHF.

The rearrangement uses TRBV27 and TRBJ1-2, with D hard to call. V was shortened by 5 bases and J by 4 bases, with 17 bases between the two germline ends. CDR3 length equals 15 residues. The germline CDR1 and CDR2 sequences are MNHEY and SMNVEV (reference sequence). CDR3 amino acids: CASSPLVGRVYGYTF. In DNA, the CDR3 is TGTGCCAGCAGTCCCTTGGTAGGGAGGGTCTATGGCTACACCTTC.

A note on this clone: Other DNA sequences from this sample encode an identical CDR3 as well. V is TRBV19 and J is TRBJ1-1; D remains ambiguous. There are 14 residues in the CDR3. Trimming took 2 bases from V and 1 from J, leaving 8 bases between them. Per germline, CDR1 LNHDA and CDR2 SQIVND (reference sequence). CDR3: CASSIRAENTEAFF. The CDR3 DNA follows: TGTGCCAGTAGTATAAGGGCAGAGAACACTGAAGCTTTCTTT.

This clone was observed a few times. This chain joins TRBV6-5 and TRBJ1-5, with a tentative D call TRBD1 (6 bases). Germline V gene data show CDR1 as MNHEY and CDR2 as SVGAGI. The CDR3 consists of 15 residues. The germline V and J ends were trimmed by 6 bases and 6 bases, with 18 bases remaining between them. The CDR3 DNA reads as TGTGCCAGCAGCATAACCCCAGGGGTGAGTCAGCCCCAGCATTTT. This encodes CASSITPGVSQPQHF.

The DNA for the CDR3 is TGTGCCAGCGGTTCTAGCGGGGTTCTATACGAGCAGTACTTC. The encoded protein is CASGSSGVLYEQYF. The V gene is TRBV28, the J gene TRBJ2-7, with 9 nucleotides matching TRBD2. The CDR3 contains 14 residues. The germline V gene encodes CDR1 MDHEN and CDR2 SYDVKM. The trim removed 8 bases at V and 4 bases at J, leaving 9 bases unmatched. Looking up the rest from reference TRBV28 and TRBJ2-7 gives the full variable domain: DVKVTQSSRYLVKRTGEKVFLECVQDMDHENMFWYRQDPGLGLRLIYFSYDVKMKEKGDIPEGYSVSREKKERFSLILESASTNQTSMYLCASGSSGVLYEQYFGPGTRLTVT.

The chain employs TRBV5-4 and TRBJ1-2; 7 nucleotides agree with TRBD1. V was clipped by 2 bases and J by 10 bases; unmatched bases: 5. The CDR3 sequence is 12 residues long. CDR1 SGHNT and CDR2 YYREEE come from the germline V gene (reference sequence). This CDR3 is CASSFGTGDYTF. The CDR3 DNA is TGTGCCAGCAGCTTTGGTACAGGGGACTACACCTTC. Full variable domain (rest looked up from reference TRBV5-4 and TRBJ1-2): ETGVTQSPTHLIKTRGQQVTLRCSSQSGHNTVSWYQQALGQGPQFIFQYYREEENGRGNFPPRFSGLQFPNYSSELNVNALELDDSALYLCASSFGTGDYTFGSGTRLTVV.

The chain links TRBV7-9 to TRBJ2-5, with a possible D match to TRBD1 (6 bases). There are 13 residues in the CDR3. Trimming stripped 4 bases from V and 8 bases from J, with 14 bases between. Germline loops: CDR1 SEHNR, CDR2 FQNEAQ (reference sequence). The CDR3 region has the DNA TGTGCCAGCAGCTGGGACACCTTTGGAACCCAGTACTTC. The encoded protein is CASSWDTFGTQYF.

The chain uses TRBV27 and TRBJ2-3; D call uncertain. The CDR3 covers 14 residues. The germline V and J ends were trimmed by 5 bases and 4 bases, with 13 bases remaining between them. The V gene's germline CDR1 is MNHEY and CDR2 SMNVEV (reference sequence). The CDR3 protein is CASSLGPISDTQYF. DNA for the CDR3: TGTGCCAGCAGTCTCGGGCCTATTTCAGATACGCAGTATTTT.

The V and J genes are TRBV5-4 and TRBJ2-1; TRBD2 agrees at 9 bases. The CDR3 has 16 residues. Germline V gene sequence: CDR1 SGHNT, CDR2 YYREEE (reference sequence). CDR3 sequence reads: CESGTSPQMSYNEQFF. In DNA form, the CDR3 reads TGTGAAAGCGGGACTAGCCCTCAGATGTCCTACAATGAGCAGTTCTTC.

The rearrangement uses TRBV27 and TRBJ2-7; D may be TRBD1 (6 bases). This CDR3 spans 14 amino acids. CDR1 and CDR2 from the germline V gene are MNHEY and SMNVEV (reference sequence). Trimming shortened V by 2 bases and J by 4 bases, and 12 bases separated the two germline ends. The CDR3 coding sequence is TGTGCCAGCAGTTTACTCGGACAGTCTTACGAGCAGTACTTC. This codes for CASSLLGQSYEQYF.

V is TRBV5-1 and J is TRBJ2-7; D call uncertain. Germline lookup yields CDR1 SGHRS and CDR2 YFSETQ. Trimming removed 0 bases from V and 7 bases from J, with 14 bases in between. CDR3 length: 14 amino acids. This chain's CDR3 is CASSLGTQLQEQYF. CDR3 nucleotides: TGCGCCAGCAGCTTGGGAACCCAACTACAAGAGCAGTACTTC.

As regards this clone: Given a much more abundant clone one base away, this may be a read error. The rearrangement links TRBV27 to TRBJ2-3; D is perhaps TRBD1 (6 bases). The germline V and J ends were trimmed by 4 bases and 1 base, with 6 bases remaining between them. Germline values: CDR1 MNHEY, CDR2 SMNVEV (reference sequence). The CDR3 totals 13 residues. CDR3 sequence (DNA): TGTGCCAGCAGTTACAGGGGCACAGATACGCAGTATTTT. Translation gives CASSYRGTDTQYF.

The chain combines TRBV4-3 with TRBJ1-4; possibly TRBD1 for D (5 bases). Germline CDR1 LGHNA, CDR2 YSLEER. CDR3 size: 15 residues. The V end lost 4 bases, the J end lost 8 bases, and 17 bases lay between the germline ends. This chain's CDR3 is CASSPSGGRSEKLFF. Here the CDR3 DNA reads TGCGCCAGCAGCCCTTCGGGGGGTAGAAGCGAAAAACTGTTTTTT.

The chain uses TRBV24-1 and TRBJ1-5; perhaps TRBD1 as D (5 bases). Deletions cut 8 bases from V and 5 bases from J, with 12 bases between. Germline CDR1 reads KGHDR; CDR2 reads SFDVKD. The CDR3 contains 13 residues. The CDR3 sequence is CATTGGADQPQHF. The DNA of the CDR3 is TGTGCCACCACTGGCGGGGCCGATCAGCCCCAGCATTTT.